Below, 2 T cell receptor beta chains from the same sample are listed, as sequenced in a study of vaccination and CD4 T cells after COVID-19. Treatment denoted: approximately 10-day PBMC culture with coronavirus spike peptide pools or control peptides (ViraFEST assay). No antigen is known for these receptors. The Oncomine TCR Beta short-read assay sequenced DNA from cultured CD4+ T cells. TCRdb analysed the PCR reads with MiXCR anew, one entry per CDR3 protein. The repertoire includes 15,000 to 17,000 distinct CDR3 sequences, around half of them detected once, and more than 12% sits in the top ten. Sequenced: CD4+ T cells from blood, cultured in vitro. The receptors here all came from a human donor who had recovered from COVID-19.

This sequence joins TRBV5-1 and TRBJ2-1, with TRBD2 matching 13 bases. This CDR3 is 14 amino acids long. V shed 4 bases, J shed 9 bases, and the junction held 4 bases outside the gene matches. Germline CDR1 is SGHRS and CDR2 is YFSETQ. CDR3: CASSPGTSGIEQFF. The CDR3 DNA reads as TGCGCCAGCAGCCCCGGGACTAGCGGGATTGAGCAGTTCTTC.

This clonotype was seen more than once but under ten times. The V call is TRBV25-1, the J call TRBJ1-2, with D unclear. This CDR3 has 13 amino acids. Germline assignment: CDR1 MGHDK and CDR2 SYGVNS. Trimming cost V 2 bases and J 4 bases, with 8 bases left between them. The CDR3 DNA reads TGTGCCAGCAGTGAAGATCCCCTCTATGGCTACACCTTC. Its translation is CASSEDPLYGYTF.